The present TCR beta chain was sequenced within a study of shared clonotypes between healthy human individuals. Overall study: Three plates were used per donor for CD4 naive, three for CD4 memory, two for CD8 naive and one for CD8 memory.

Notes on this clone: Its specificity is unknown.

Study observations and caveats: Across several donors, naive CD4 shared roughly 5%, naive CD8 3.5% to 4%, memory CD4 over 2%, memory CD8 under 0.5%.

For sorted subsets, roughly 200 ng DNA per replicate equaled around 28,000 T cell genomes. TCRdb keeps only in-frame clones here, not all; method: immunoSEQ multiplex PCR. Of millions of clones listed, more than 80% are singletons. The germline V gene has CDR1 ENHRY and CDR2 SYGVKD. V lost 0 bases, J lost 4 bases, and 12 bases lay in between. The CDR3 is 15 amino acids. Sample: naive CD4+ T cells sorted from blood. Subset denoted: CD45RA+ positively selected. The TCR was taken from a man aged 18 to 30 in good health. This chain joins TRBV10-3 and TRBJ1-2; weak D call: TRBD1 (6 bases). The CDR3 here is CAISESGGRSYGYTF. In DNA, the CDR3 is TGTGCCATCAGTGAGTCGGGGGGGCGTAGCTATGGCTACACCTTC.